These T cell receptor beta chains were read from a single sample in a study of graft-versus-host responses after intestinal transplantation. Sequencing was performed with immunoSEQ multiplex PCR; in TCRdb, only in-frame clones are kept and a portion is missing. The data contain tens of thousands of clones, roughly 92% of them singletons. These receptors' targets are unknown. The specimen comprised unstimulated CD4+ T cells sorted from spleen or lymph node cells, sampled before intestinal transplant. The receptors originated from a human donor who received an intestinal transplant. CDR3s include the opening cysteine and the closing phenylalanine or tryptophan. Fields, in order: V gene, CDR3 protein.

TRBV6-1 CASSDRLVADTQYF
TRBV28 CASRPDRGGDTF
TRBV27 CASSLAGTSGSPYEQYF
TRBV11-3 CASSFEGRTNYEQYF
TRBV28 CASRPSGSRKGPSSYNEQFF
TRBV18 CASSPYGTGSPSGHEQYF
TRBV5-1 CASSSVGAEAFF
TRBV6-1 CASNTDRSLNYGYTF
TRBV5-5 CASSLAGGEGRYEQFF
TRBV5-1 CASGFWESQETQYF
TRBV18 CASSPDSTSGPQFF
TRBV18 CASSLQAGYGHNEQFF
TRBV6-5 CASTLSGPPGETQYF
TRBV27 CASSYRETYNEQFF
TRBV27 CASSLWGHRGRRETQYF
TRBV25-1 CASLRLAGGDRGAVF
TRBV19 CASSTTVNSNQPQHF
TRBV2 CASSERLVKETQYF
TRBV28 CASISHRAGANVLTF
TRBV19 CASSAGLSGANVLTF